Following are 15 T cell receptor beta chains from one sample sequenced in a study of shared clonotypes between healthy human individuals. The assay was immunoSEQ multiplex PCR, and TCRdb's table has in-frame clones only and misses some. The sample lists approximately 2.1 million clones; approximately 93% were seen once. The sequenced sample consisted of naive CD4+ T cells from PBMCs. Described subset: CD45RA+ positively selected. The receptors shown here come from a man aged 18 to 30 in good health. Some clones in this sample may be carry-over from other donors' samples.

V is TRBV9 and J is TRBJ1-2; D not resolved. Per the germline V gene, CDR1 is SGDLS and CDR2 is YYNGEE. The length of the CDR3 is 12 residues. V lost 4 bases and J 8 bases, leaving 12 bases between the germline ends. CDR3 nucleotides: TGTGCCAGCAGCCCCCTCAGTCTGGGCTACACCTTC. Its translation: CASSPLSLGYTF. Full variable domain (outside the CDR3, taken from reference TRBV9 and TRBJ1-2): DSGVTQTPKHLITATGQRVTLRCSPRSGDLSVYWYQQSLDQGLQFLIQYYNGEERAKGNILERFSAQQFPDLHSELNLSSLELGDSALYFCASSPLSLGYTFGSGTRLTVV.

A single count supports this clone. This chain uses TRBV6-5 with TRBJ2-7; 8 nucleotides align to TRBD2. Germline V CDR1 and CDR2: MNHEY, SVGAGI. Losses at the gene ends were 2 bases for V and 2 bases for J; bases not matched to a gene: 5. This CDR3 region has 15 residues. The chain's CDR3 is CASSYRGGAPYEQYF. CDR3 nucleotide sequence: TGTGCCAGCAGTTACCGGGGGGGCGCACCCTACGAGCAGTACTTC.

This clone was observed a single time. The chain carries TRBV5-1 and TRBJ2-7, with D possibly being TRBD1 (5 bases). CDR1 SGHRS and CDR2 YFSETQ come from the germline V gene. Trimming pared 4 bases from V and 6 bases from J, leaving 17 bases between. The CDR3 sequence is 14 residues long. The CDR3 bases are TGCGCCAGCAGCAGCACCCGACAGTCTCCCGAGCAGTACTTC. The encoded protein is CASSSTRQSPEQYF.

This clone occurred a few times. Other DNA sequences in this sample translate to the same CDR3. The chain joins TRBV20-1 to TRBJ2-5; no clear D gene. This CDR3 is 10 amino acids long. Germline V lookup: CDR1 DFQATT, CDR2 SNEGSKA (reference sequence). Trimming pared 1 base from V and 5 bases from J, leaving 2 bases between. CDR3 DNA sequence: TGCAGTGCTAGAGTCGAGACCCAGTACTTC. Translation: CSARVETQYF.

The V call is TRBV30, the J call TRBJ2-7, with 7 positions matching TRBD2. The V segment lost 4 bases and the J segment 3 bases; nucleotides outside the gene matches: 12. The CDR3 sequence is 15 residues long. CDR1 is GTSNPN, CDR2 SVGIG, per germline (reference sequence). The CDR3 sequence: CAWKVEAGTLYEQYF. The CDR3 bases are TGTGCCTGGAAGGTCGAAGCGGGGACCCTCTACGAGCAGTACTTC.

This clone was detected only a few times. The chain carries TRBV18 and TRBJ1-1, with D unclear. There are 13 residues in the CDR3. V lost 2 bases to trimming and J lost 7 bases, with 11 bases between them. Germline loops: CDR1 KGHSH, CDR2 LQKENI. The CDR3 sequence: CASSPGRHFEAFF. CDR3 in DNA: TGTGCCAGCTCACCAGGGAGACACTTTGAAGCTTTCTTT.

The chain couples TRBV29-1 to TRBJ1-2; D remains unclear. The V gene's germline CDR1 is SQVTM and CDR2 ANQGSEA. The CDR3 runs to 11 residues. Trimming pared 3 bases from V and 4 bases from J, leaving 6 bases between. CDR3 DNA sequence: TGCAGCGTTGATATGAGCTATGGCTACACCTTC. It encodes CSVDMSYGYTF. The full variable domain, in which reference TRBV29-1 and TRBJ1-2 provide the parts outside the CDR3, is SAVISQKPSRDICQRGTSLTIQCQVDSQVTMMFWYRQQPGQSLTLIATANQGSEATYESGFVIDKFPISRPNLTFSTLTVSNMSPEDSSIYLCSVDMSYGYTFGSGTRLTVV.

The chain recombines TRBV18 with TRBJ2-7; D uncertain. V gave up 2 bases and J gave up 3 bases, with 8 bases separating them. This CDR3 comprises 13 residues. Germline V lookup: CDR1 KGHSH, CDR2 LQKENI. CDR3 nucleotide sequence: TGTGCCAGCTCACCATGGAGAAGCTACGAGCAGTACTTC. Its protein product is CASSPWRSYEQYF.

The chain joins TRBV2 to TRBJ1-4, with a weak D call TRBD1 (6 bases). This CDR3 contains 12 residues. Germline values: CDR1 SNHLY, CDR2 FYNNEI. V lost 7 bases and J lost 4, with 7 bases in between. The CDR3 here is CASNRDNEKLFF. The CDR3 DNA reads TGTGCCAGCAACAGGGATAATGAAAAACTGTTTTTT. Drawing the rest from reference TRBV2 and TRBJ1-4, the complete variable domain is EPEVTQTPSHQVTQMGQEVILRCVPISNHLYFYWYRQILGQKVEFLVSFYNNEISEKSEIFDDQFSVERPDGSNFTLKIRSTKLEDSAMYFCASNRDNEKLFFGSGTQLSVL.

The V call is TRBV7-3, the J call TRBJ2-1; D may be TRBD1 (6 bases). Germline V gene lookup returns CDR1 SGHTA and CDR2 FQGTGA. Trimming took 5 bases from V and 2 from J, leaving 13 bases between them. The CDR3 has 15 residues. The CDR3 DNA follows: TGTGCCAGCAGCCCCGGGACAAGTACCTACAATGAGCAGTTCTTC. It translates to CASSPGTSTYNEQFF.

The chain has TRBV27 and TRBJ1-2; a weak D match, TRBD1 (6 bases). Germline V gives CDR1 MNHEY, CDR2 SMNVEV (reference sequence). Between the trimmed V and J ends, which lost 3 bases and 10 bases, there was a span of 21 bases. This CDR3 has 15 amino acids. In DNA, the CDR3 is TGTGCCAGCAGTTTTCGGCAGGCGGGGGCGGTCGACTACACCTTC. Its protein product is CASSFRQAGAVDYTF.

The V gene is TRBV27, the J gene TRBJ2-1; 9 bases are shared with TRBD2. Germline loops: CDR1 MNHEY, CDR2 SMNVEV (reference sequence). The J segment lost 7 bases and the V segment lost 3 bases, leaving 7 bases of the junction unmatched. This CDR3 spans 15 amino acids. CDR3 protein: CASSLAGGKNNEQFF. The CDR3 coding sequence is TGTGCCAGCAGTTTGGCGGGAGGGAAAAATAATGAGCAGTTCTTC.

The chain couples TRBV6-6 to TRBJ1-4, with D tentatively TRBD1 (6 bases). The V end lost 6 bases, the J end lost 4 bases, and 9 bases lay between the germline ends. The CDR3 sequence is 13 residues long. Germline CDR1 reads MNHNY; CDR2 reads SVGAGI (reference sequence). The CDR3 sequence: CASRQGLNEKLFF. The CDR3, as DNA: TGTGCCAGCAGACAGGGTCTTAATGAAAAACTGTTTTTT.

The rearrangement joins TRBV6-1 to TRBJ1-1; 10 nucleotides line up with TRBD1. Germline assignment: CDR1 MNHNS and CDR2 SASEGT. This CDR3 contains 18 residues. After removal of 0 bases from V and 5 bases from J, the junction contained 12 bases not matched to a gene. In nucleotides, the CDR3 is TGTGCCAGCAGTGAAGCGCTGGGACAGGGGAGTGTATGGACTGAAGCTTTCTTT. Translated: CASSEALGQGSVWTEAFF.

CDR3 sequence (DNA): TGTGCCAGCAGCCCCCTTGGGACGGGCGAGCAGTACTTC. Its protein is CASSPLGTGEQYF. The rearrangement links TRBV7-3 to TRBJ2-7, with D tentatively TRBD1 or TRBD2 (5 bases each). Trimming left V 5 bases short and J 6 bases short, with 14 bases between. This CDR3 has 13 amino acids. Looked up from germline, CDR1 is SGHTA and CDR2 is FQGTGA.